These T cell receptor beta chains were read from a single sample in a study of PD-1 blockade in classical Hodgkin lymphoma. Using immunoSEQ multiplex PCR, the repertoire was profiled, and TCRdb retains in-frame clones only, with some absent. Here the sample spans 30,000 to 35,000 clones, around 80% being singletons. The sequenced sample was CD4+ T cells from blood, obtained before the fourth cycle of nivolumab. These receptors were collected from a human donor with classical Hodgkin lymphoma. CDR3s include the opening cysteine and the closing phenylalanine or tryptophan. A D gene is named only where the DNA matches it firmly. Clone size is shown for a subset of rows, as once, few, many or a class of expanded clone.

CATSREGQGMGQPQHF	TGTGCCACCAGCAGAGAGGGACAGGGGATGGGTCAGCCCCAGCATTTT	TRBD1	TRBV15	TRBJ1-5	NA
CASRPGGARGTEAFF	TGTGCCAGTCGGCCGGGGGGCGCCCGGGGCACTGAAGCTTTCTTT	NA	TRBV19	TRBJ1-1	once
CASSNGQGLRGYTF	TGTGCCAGTAGTAACGGACAGGGTTTAAGGGGCTACACCTTC	TRBD1	TRBV19	TRBJ1-2	NA
CASSYGTSQETQYF	TGTGCCAGCAGTTACGGTACAAGCCAAGAGACCCAGTACTTC	NA	TRBV6-6	TRBJ2-5	NA
CASSLEGVFARLGQFF	TGTGCCAGCAGCTTAGAAGGAGTCTTTGCGAGGTTAGGGCAGTTCTTC	NA	TRBV7-2	TRBJ2-1	NA
CASLPLAGGEETQYF	TGTGCCAGCCTACCCCTAGCGGGGGGCGAGGAGACCCAGTACTTC	TRBD2	TRBV28	TRBJ2-5	NA
CASSAEEGYTEAFF	TGTGCCAGCAGTGCCGAAGAGGGATACACTGAAGCTTTCTTT	NA	TRBV6-4	TRBJ1-1	NA
CASTLWQWDQPQHF	TGTGCCAGTACCCTCTGGCAGTGGGATCAGCCCCAGCATTTT	NA	TRBV19	TRBJ1-5	NA
CASSLATQGEGTEAFF	TGTGCCAGCAGCTTGGCTACGCAGGGAGAAGGCACTGAAGCTTTCTTT	NA	TRBV5-5	TRBJ1-1	NA
CALGAEADTEAFF	TGTGCCCTGGGGGCAGAAGCTGACACTGAAGCTTTCTTT	NA	TRBV30	TRBJ1-1	NA
CAWSVIFEKLFF	TGTGCCTGGAGTGTAATCTTTGAAAAACTGTTTTTT	NA	TRBV30	TRBJ1-4	NA
CATTRQGNGYTF	TGTGCCACCACCCGACAGGGGAATGGCTACACCTTC	TRBD1	TRBV19	TRBJ1-2	few
CASSLAEDTPQYF	TGCGCCAGCAGCTTGGCCGAAGACACCCCGCAGTACTTC	NA	TRBV5-1	TRBJ2-7	NA
CASSGSVVAGGLDTQYF	TGTGCCAGCAGTGGTTCTGTGGTAGCGGGGGGCCTAGATACGCAGTATTTT	TRBD2	TRBV2	TRBJ2-3	once
CASSNRGTGTEKLFF	TGTGCCAGCAGCAATCGCGGGACAGGTACCGAAAAACTGTTTTTT	TRBD1	TRBV7-9	TRBJ1-4	NA